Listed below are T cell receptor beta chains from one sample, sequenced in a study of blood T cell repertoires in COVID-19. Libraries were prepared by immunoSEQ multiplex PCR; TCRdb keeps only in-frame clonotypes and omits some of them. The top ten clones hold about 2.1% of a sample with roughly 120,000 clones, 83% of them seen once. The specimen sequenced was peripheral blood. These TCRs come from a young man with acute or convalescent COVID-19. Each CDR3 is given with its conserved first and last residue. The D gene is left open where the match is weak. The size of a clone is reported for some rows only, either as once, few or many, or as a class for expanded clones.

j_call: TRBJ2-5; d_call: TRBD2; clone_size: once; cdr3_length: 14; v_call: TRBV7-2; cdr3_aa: CASSRTSFQETQYF; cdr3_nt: TGTGCCAGCAGCCGGACTAGTTTCCAGGAGACCCAGTACTTC
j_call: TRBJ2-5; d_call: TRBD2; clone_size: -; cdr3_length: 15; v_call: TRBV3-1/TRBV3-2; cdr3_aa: CASSHTSGSGETQYF; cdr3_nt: TGTGCCAGCAGCCACACTAGCGGGAGCGGAGAGACCCAGTACTTC
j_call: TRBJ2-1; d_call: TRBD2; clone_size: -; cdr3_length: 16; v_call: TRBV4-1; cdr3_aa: CASSQESRLAQTEQFF; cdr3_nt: TGCGCCAGCAGCCAAGAGTCTAGACTAGCACAGACTGAGCAGTTCTTC
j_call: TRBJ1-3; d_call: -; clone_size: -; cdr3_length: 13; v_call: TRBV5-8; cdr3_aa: CASSIRTEVQAPF; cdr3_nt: TGTGCCAGCAGCATACGAACAGAAGTCCAAGCCCCGTTT
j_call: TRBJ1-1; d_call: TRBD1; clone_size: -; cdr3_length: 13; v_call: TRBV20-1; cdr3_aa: CSASTGGVTEAFF; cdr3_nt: TGCAGTGCTAGTACAGGGGGCGTCACTGAAGCTTTCTTT
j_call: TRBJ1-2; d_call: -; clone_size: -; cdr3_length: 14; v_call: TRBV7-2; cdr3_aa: CASSLGLANYGYTF; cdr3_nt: TGTGCCAGCAGCTTAGGTCTAGCTAACTATGGCTACACCTTC
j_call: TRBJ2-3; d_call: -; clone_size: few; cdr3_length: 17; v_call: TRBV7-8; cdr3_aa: CASSSLRGGEGTDTQYF; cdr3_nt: TGTGCCAGCAGCTCCCTCCGAGGGGGTGAGGGCACAGATACGCAGTATTTT
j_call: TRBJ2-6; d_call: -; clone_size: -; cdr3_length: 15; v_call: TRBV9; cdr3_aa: CASSAAGSGANVLTF; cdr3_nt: TGTGCCAGCAGCGCGGCGGGCTCTGGGGCCAACGTCCTGACTTTC
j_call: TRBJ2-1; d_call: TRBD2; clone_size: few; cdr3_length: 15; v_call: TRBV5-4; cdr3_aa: CASSQSGSSYNEQFF; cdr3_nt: TGTGCCAGCAGCCAAAGCGGGAGCTCCTACAATGAGCAGTTCTTC
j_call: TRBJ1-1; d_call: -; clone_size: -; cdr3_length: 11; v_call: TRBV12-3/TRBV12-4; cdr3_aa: CASSLNRAAFF; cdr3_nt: TGTGCCAGCAGTTTAAACAGGGCAGCTTTCTTT
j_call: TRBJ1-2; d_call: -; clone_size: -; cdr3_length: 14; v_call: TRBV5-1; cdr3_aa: CASSIGGINYGYTF; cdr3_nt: TGCGCCAGCAGCATTGGCGGCATTAACTATGGCTACACCTTC
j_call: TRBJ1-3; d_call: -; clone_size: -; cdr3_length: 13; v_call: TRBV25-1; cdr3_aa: CASRKGRANTIYF; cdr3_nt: TGTGCCAGCAGGAAGGGCAGGGCTAACACCATATATTTT
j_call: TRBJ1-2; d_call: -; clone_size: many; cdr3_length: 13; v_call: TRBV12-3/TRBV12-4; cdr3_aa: CASRRRGLDGYTF; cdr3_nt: TGTGCCAGCAGACGGCGGGGGCTGGATGGCTACACCTTC
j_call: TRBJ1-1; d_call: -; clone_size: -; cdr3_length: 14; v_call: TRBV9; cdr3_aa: CASSPTDLTAEAFF; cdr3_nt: TGTGCCAGCAGCCCGACAGACCTCACGGCTGAAGCTTTCTTT
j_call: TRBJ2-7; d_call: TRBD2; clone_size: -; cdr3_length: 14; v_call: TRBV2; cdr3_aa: CASSRGLTSYEQYF; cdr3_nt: TGTGCCAGCAGCCGGGGACTAACCTCGTACGAGCAGTACTTC
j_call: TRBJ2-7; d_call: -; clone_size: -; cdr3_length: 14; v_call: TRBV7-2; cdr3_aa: CASSVDPTAYEQYF; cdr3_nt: TGTGCCAGCAGCGTTGATCCCACGGCCTACGAGCAGTACTTC
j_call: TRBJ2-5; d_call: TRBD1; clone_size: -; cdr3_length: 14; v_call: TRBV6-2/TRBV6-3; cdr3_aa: CASSPRQGSETQYF; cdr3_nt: TGTGCCAGCAGTCCACGACAGGGTTCTGAGACCCAGTACTTC
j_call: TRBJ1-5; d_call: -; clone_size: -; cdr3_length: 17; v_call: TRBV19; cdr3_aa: CASSRGQTLGGNQPQHF; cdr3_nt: TGTGCCAGTAGTAGGGGACAAACCCTCGGGGGCAATCAGCCCCAGCATTTT
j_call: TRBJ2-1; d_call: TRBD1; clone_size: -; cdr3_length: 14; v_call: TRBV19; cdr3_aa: CASSRDRANNEQFF; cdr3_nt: TGTGCCAGTAGTAGGGACAGGGCCAACAATGAGCAGTTCTTC
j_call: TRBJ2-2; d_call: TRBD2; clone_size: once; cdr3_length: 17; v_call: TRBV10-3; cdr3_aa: CAISESLGTSVRGELFF; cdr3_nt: TGTGCCATCAGTGAGTCGCTCGGGACTAGCGTGCGCGGGGAGCTGTTTTTT
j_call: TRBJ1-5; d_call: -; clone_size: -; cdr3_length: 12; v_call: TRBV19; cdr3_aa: CASSITDQPQHF; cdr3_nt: TGTGCCAGTAGTATAACGGATCAGCCCCAGCATTTT
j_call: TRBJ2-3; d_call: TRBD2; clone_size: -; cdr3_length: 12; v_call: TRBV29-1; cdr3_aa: CSARTSGDTQYF; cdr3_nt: TGCAGCGCCCGGACTAGCGGGGATACGCAGTATTTT
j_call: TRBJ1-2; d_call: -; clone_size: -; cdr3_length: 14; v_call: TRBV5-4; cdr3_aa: CASSRETTNYGYTF; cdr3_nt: TGTGCCAGCAGCAGAGAGACAACGAACTATGGCTACACCTTC
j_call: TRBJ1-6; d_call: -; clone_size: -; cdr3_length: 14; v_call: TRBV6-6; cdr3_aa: CASSYSGQNSPLHF; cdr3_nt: TGTGCCAGCAGTTACTCGGGACAAAATTCACCCCTCCACTTT
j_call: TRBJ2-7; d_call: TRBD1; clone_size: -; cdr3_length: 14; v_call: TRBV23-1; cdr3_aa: CASSPDRGSYEQYF; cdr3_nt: TGCGCCAGCAGTCCGGACAGGGGGTCCTACGAGCAGTACTTC
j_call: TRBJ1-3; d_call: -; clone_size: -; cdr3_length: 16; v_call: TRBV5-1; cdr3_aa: CASSLGPGYSGNTIYF; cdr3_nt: TGCGCCAGCAGCTTGGGTCCGGGGTACTCTGGAAACACCATATATTTT
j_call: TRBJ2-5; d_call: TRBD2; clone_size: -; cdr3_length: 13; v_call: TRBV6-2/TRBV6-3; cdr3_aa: CASSRTSGETQYF; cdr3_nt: TGTGCCAGCAGTCGTACTAGCGGGGAGACCCAGTACTTC
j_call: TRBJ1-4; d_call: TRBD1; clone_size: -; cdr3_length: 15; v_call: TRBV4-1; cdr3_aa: CASSPTFRQGEKLFF; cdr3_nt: TGCGCCAGCAGCCCTACCTTCCGACAGGGAGAGAAACTGTTTTTT
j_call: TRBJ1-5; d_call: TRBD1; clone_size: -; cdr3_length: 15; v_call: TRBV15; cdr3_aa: CATSRDLGGDQPQHF; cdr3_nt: TGTGCCACCAGCAGAGATTTAGGGGGCGATCAGCCCCAGCATTTT
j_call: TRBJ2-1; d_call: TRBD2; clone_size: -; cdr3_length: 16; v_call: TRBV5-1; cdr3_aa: CASSLAHRTSSNEQFF; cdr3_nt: TGCGCCAGCAGCTTGGCCCATCGGACTAGCAGCAATGAGCAGTTCTTC
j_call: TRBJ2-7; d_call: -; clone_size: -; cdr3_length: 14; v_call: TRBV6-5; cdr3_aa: CASSATGYTYEQYF; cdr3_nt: TGTGCCAGCAGCGCGACAGGTTATACCTACGAGCAGTACTTC
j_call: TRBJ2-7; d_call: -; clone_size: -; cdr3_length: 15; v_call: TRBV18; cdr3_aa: CASSPATPGFGEQYF; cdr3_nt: TGTGCCAGCTCACCGGCGACCCCCGGGTTCGGGGAGCAGTACTTC
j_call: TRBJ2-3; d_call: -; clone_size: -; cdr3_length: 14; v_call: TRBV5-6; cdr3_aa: CASSFRGFGDTQYF; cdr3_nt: TGTGCCAGCAGCTTTCGGGGGTTCGGAGATACGCAGTATTTT
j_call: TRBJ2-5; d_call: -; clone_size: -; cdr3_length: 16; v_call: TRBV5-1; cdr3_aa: CASSLSEANVGETQYF; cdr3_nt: TGCGCCAGCAGCTTGTCGGAGGCGAACGTGGGGGAGACCCAGTACTTC
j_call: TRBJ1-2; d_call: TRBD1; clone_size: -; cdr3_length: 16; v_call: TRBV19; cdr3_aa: CASSPGQVWFSYGYTF; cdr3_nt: TGTGCCAGTAGTCCGGGACAGGTCTGGTTTAGCTATGGCTACACCTTC
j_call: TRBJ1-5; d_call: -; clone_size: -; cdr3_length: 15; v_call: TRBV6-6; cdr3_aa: CASTPSRGEAQPQHF; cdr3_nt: TGTGCCAGCACCCCCTCTCGAGGTGAAGCTCAGCCCCAGCATTTT
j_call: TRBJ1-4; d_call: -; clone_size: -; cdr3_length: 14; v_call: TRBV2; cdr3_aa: CASSGYRNNEKLFF; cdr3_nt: TGTGCCAGCAGTGGGTACAGAAATAATGAAAAACTGTTTTTT
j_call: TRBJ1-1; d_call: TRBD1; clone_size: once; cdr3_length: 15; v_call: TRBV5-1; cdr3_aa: CASSFDRGRTSEAFF; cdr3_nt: TGCGCCAGCAGCTTTGACAGGGGACGCACCTCTGAAGCTTTCTTT
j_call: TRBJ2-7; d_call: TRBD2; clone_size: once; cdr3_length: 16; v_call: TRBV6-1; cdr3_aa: CASSERGLAGAYEQYF; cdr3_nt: TGTGCCAGCAGTGAAAGGGGACTAGCGGGAGCCTACGAGCAGTACTTC
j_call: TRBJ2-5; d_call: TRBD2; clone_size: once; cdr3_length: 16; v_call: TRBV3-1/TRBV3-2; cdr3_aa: CASSQEWASGRETQYF; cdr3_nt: TGTGCCAGCAGCCAAGAATGGGCTAGCGGGAGAGAGACCCAGTACTTC
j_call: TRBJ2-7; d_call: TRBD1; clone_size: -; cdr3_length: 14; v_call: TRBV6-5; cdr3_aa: CASRLFDRAYEQYF; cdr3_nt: TGTGCCAGCAGGCTCTTTGACAGGGCTTACGAGCAGTACTTC